This record concerns one T cell receptor beta chain sequence. Its antigen is as yet unknown. Profiled with immunoSEQ multiplex PCR; TCRdb holds only in-frame clones, not every one. There are approximately 260,000 clones in the sample; 65% to 90% occur only once, and less than 1.2% lies in the top ten. These data belong to a study of cytomegalovirus exposure and HLA in healthy donors. Study findings and constraints: Per published reports, the classifier diagnosed cytomegalovirus status with high specificity and sensitivity. Among TCR sequences, most were rare, though some public TCRs appeared in many donors. Under in vitro conditions, three CMV-associated chains were confirmed as specific for CMV antigens. The study put around 180 TCR beta chains on its list as cytomegalovirus-associated.

The germline V gene encodes CDR1 SNHLY and CDR2 FYNNEI. Trimming removed 6 bases from V and 0 bases from J, with 11 bases in between. The length of the CDR3 is 14 residues. Specimen: PBMCs. This clonotype was obtained from a woman aged 18-29 years in good health and CMV-seronegative. This rearrangement joins TRBV2 to TRBJ1-1, with D hard to call. DNA for the CDR3: TGTGCCAGCAGACCCCAGGTAATGAACACTGAAGCTTTCTTT. It specifies CASRPQVMNTEAFF. Looking up the rest from reference TRBV2 and TRBJ1-1 gives the full variable domain: EPEVTQTPSHQVTQMGQEVILRCVPISNHLYFYWYRQILGQKVEFLVSFYNNEISEKSEIFDDQFSVERPDGSNFTLKIRSTKLEDSAMYFCASRPQVMNTEAFFGQGTRLTVV.